This TCR beta chain was identified during a study of technical replicates of blood from several donors. The germline V gene encodes CDR1 SNHLY and CDR2 FYNNEI. This CDR3 spans 15 amino acids. The V segment lost 10 bases and the J segment 1 base; nucleotides outside the gene matches: 5. Profiling relied on immunoSEQ multiplex PCR, and the TCRdb table lists in-frame clones only, not all of them. The sample consists of roughly 79,000 clones, about 92% of them appearing once. Sequenced input: T cells isolated from PBMCs. This sequence was found in a human donor in good health. V is TRBV2 and J is TRBJ2-2; TRBD2 aligns across 11 bases. The CDR3, as DNA: TGTGCCACTCTTACTAGCGGGAGGAACACCGGGGAGCTGTTTTTT. Translation: CATLTSGRNTGELFF.